This is a list of T cell receptor beta chains from one sample in a study of T-cell reconstitution after alpha-beta-depleted transplantation in children. TCRdb passed the PCR reads through MiXCR, listing each CDR3 protein once. The repertoire consists of some 840,000 distinct CDR3 sequences, with around 15% occurring once and the leading ten covering around 5.3%. The sample here was PBMCs, mostly from graft donor cells, taken 360 days after TCRalphabeta/CD19-depleted stem cell transplant. The receptors were gathered from a male patient between 5 and 17 years old who had a stem cell transplant for acute lymphoblastic leukemia, so the T cells may come from the graft donor. CDR3s include the opening cysteine and the closing phenylalanine or tryptophan. The D gene is left open where the match is weak. Size tells how often a clone was seen (once, few, many) or the class of an expanded clone, and some rows leave it out.

abundance	d_gene	j_gene	v_gene	CDR3aa	CDR3nt
NA	NA	TRBJ2-7	TRBV5-4	CASSLVMSGPYEQYF	TGTGCCAGCAGCTTGGTTATGAGCGGTCCCTACGAGCAGTACTTC
few	NA	TRBJ2-7	TRBV7-8	CASSLVGVSSYEQYF	TGTGCCAGCAGCTTAGTTGGGGTATCCTCCTACGAGCAGTACTTC
few	NA	TRBJ1-5	TRBV5-5	CASSLWSDVNQPQHF	TGTGCCAGCAGCTTGTGGTCGGACGTCAATCAGCCCCAGCATTTT
few	NA	TRBJ2-2	TRBV7-7	CASSPRGGFANTGELFF	TGTGCCAGCAGCCCTAGGGGCGGGTTCGCGAACACCGGGGAGCTGTTTTTT
few	NA	TRBJ2-3	TRBV9	CASSVFPLTRQGTDTQYF	TGTGCCAGCAGCGTATTTCCCCTCACTCGACAGGGCACAGATACGCAGTATTTT
NA	TRBD1	TRBJ1-2	TRBV2	CASSDPTGGYGYTF	TGTGCCAGCAGTGACCCGACAGGGGGCTATGGCTACACCTTC
many	NA	TRBJ2-5	TRBV11-2	CASSLGRGREETQYF	TGTGCCAGCAGCTTAGGGAGGGGGCGAGAAGAGACCCAGTACTTC
many	NA	TRBJ2-1	TRBV12-3/TRBV12-4	CASSSLRGRGRNEQFF	TGTGCCAGCAGTTCTCTTAGGGGGAGGGGGAGAAATGAGCAGTTCTTC
NA	TRBD1	TRBJ1-2	TRBV12-3/TRBV12-4	CASRITGVDYGYTF	TGTGCCAGCAGAATTACAGGGGTCGACTATGGCTACACCTTC
NA	TRBD2	TRBJ2-7	TRBV5-1	CASSSISGGYYEQYF	TGCGCCAGCAGCTCGATTAGCGGGGGATACTACGAGCAGTACTTC
few	NA	TRBJ2-2	TRBV5-1	CASSHTPYTANTGELFF	TGCGCCAGCAGCCACACCCCCTACACCGCGAACACCGGGGAGCTGTTTTTT
few	NA	TRBJ2-2	TRBV4-1	CASSQDLARANTGELFF	TGCGCCAGCAGCCAAGATTTAGCCAGGGCGAACACCGGGGAGCTGTTTTTT
few	NA	TRBJ2-5	TRBV24-1	CATSDPRILETQYF	TGTGCCACCAGTGACCCCCGAATATTGGAGACCCAGTACTTC
NA	NA	TRBJ2-5	TRBV20-1	CSARVRPETQYF	TGCAGTGCTAGAGTACGTCCAGAGACCCAGTACTTC
NA	TRBD2	TRBJ2-3	TRBV29-1	CSATGTSGSWGTDTQYF	TGCAGCGCTACCGGGACTAGCGGGAGTTGGGGCACAGATACGCAGTATTTT
few	NA	TRBJ2-3	TRBV12-3/TRBV12-4	CASSFPGYRTDTQYF	TGTGCCAGCAGTTTCCCGGGATATCGCACAGATACGCAGTATTTT
NA	NA	TRBJ2-7	TRBV4-1	CASSQEGRTYEQYF	TGCGCCAGCAGCCAAGAGGGCAGGACCTACGAGCAGTACTTC
NA	NA	TRBJ1-3	TRBV6-1	CASSEDDAIF	TGTGCCAGCAGCGAGGACGACGCTATTTTT
NA	NA	TRBJ2-5	TRBV20-1	CSAGRVVETQYF	TGCAGTGCTGGTCGGGTGGTTGAGACCCAGTACTTC
few	NA	TRBJ2-1	TRBV12-3/TRBV12-4	CASSHWDDEQFF	TGTGCCAGCAGCCACTGGGACGATGAGCAGTTCTTC
few	TRBD1	TRBJ1-2	TRBV4-1	CASSRKGQANYGYTF	TGCGCCAGCAGCCGAAAGGGACAGGCTAACTATGGCTACACCTTC
many	NA	TRBJ2-5	TRBV28	CASSFGSTQYF	TGTGCCAGCAGTTTTGGGTCGACCCAGTACTTC
NA	NA	TRBJ2-1	TRBV9	CASSSRGPLNEQFF	TGTGCCAGCAGCTCCAGAGGACCTTTGAATGAGCAGTTCTTC
few	NA	TRBJ2-1	TRBV5-1	CASSLERLVRHNEQFF	TGCGCCAGCAGCTTGGAAAGACTAGTTCGGCACAATGAGCAGTTCTTC
NA	NA	TRBJ2-1	TRBV5-4	CASSNRVRSYNEQFF	TGTGCCAGCAGCAACCGGGTCCGGTCCTACAATGAGCAGTTCTTC
many	NA	TRBJ2-5	TRBV5-6	CASSLGVLGGGEQETQYF	TGTGCCAGCAGCTTGGGAGTATTAGGAGGGGGTGAGCAAGAGACCCAGTACTTC
many	NA	TRBJ1-5	TRBV11-2	CASSRQVGDQPQHF	TGTGCCAGCAGCCGCCAAGTGGGGGATCAGCCCCAGCATTTT
few	TRBD1	TRBJ2-7	TRBV5-1	CASSPGTGGPNIWTYEQYF	TGCGCCAGCAGCCCTGGGACAGGGGGCCCAAATATATGGACCTACGAGCAGTACTTC
NA	TRBD1	TRBJ1-4	TRBV7-9	CASSGGQGARVTNEKLFF	TGTGCCAGCAGCGGGGGACAGGGGGCGCGAGTGACTAATGAAAAACTGTTTTTT
few	NA	TRBJ2-2	TRBV30	CAWSRGSGELFF	TGTGCCTGGAGTCGGGGGAGCGGGGAGCTGTTTTTT
few	NA	TRBJ2-7	TRBV20-1	CSARDWARGPTEQYF	TGCAGTGCTAGAGATTGGGCTAGAGGACCCACGGAGCAGTACTTC
few	NA	TRBJ2-7	TRBV2	CASSGLPRSYEQYF	TGTGCCAGCAGTGGTCTGCCGCGTTCCTACGAGCAGTACTTC
few	NA	TRBJ1-5	TRBV18	CASSPGAPTPYSNQPQHF	TGTGCCAGCTCACCAGGGGCCCCTACCCCATATAGCAATCAGCCCCAGCATTTT
many	NA	TRBJ2-1	TRBV11-2	CASSSHVAPGPNEQFF	TGTGCCAGCAGCTCCCATGTAGCGCCAGGGCCCAATGAGCAGTTCTTC
many	NA	TRBJ2-2	TRBV7-9	CASSFERNTGELFF	TGTGCCAGCAGCTTCGAGAGGAACACCGGGGAGCTGTTTTTT
few	TRBD1	TRBJ2-6	TRBV9	CASSAALPDRGRSHGANVLTF	TGTGCCAGCAGCGCCGCACTACCGGACAGGGGGCGATCTCATGGGGCCAACGTCCTGACTTTC
few	TRBD1	TRBJ1-5	TRBV15	CATSTGAIEPQHF	TGTGCCACCAGTACAGGGGCTATAGAGCCCCAGCATTTT
NA	TRBD1	TRBJ2-2	TRBV6-5	CASSFISPRTGPFPGELFF	TGTGCCAGCAGTTTCATCTCTCCAAGGACAGGGCCGTTCCCCGGGGAGCTGTTTTTT
many	NA	TRBJ2-5	TRBV7-2	CASSLAGTSQETQYF	TGTGCCAGCAGCTTAGCCGGCACAAGTCAAGAGACCCAGTACTTC
NA	TRBD1	TRBJ2-7	TRBV12-3/TRBV12-4	CASSSSGQMPYEQYF	TGTGCCAGCAGTTCCTCGGGACAGATGCCCTACGAGCAGTACTTC
NA	NA	TRBJ2-7	TRBV4-2	CASSQARRDEQYF	TGTGCCAGCAGCCAAGCTCGCCGGGACGAGCAGTACTTC
few	NA	TRBJ2-5	TRBV12-3/TRBV12-4	CASTPPTGETQYF	TGTGCCAGCACCCCTCCCACGGGGGAGACCCAGTACTTC